This passage covers 22 T cell receptor beta chains from one sample sequenced in a study of blood T cell repertoires in COVID-19. Profiling relied on immunoSEQ multiplex PCR, and the TCRdb table lists in-frame clones only, not all of them. This repertoire shows about 240,000 clones, approximately 90% found once; its top ten account for about 7%. Sequencing was performed on peripheral blood. These TCRs come from a man aged 60 to 69 who had recovered from COVID-19.

J is TRBJ2-4 and V is TRBV25-1; 10 nucleotides align to TRBD1. Germline CDR1 and CDR2: MGHDK and SYGVNS. This CDR3 has 17 amino acids. Trimming took 3 bases from V and 9 from J; bases not matched to a gene: 14. CDR3 nucleotide sequence: TGTGCCAGCAGTGATCTCCGGACCGGGACAGGGGCCGGCATTCAGTACTTC. Protein product: CASSDLRTGTGAGIQYF.

This clone has more than one count but fewer than ten. The chain employs TRBV5-1 and TRBJ1-2; D is ambiguous. The V end was cut by 7 bases, the J end by 2 bases, with 9 bases between. CDR1 is SGHRS, CDR2 YFSETQ, per germline. CDR3 length: 12 amino acids. Here the CDR3 DNA reads TGCGCCAGCTCCGCCGGGAACTATGGCTACACCTTC. It translates to CASSAGNYGYTF.

The rearrangement joins TRBV9 to TRBJ2-5; 7 nucleotides line up with TRBD2. The CDR3 extends over 14 amino acids. Germline loops: CDR1 SGDLS, CDR2 YYNGEE. The V gene end was trimmed by 0 bases and the J gene end by 9 bases; junction bases not matched to a gene: 8. CDR3 bases: TGTGCCAGCAGCGTAGAATACTCCGCGGGGGCCCAGTACTTC. Translated, it gives CASSVEYSAGAQYF.

A single count supports this clone. The chain couples TRBV20-1 to TRBJ2-3; D is ambiguous. This CDR3 contains 11 residues. V lost 5 bases, J lost 6 bases, and 9 bases lay in between. The germline V gene encodes CDR1 DFQATT and CDR2 SNEGSKA (reference sequence). As DNA, the CDR3 is TGCAGTGCTGGCCCGCTGGATACGCAGTATTTT. Its protein product is CSAGPLDTQYF.

The rearrangement uses TRBV2 and TRBJ2-3; TRBD2 matches at 15 bases. The V and J ends lost 6 bases and 0 bases, in that order; junction bases with no gene match: 7. The CDR3 loop spans 18 amino acids. Germline-derived CDR1 and CDR2 are SNHLY and FYNNEI. The CDR3 here is CASRGGLAGGSSTDTQYF. The CDR3 nucleotides are TGTGCCAGCAGAGGAGGACTAGCGGGGGGGTCTAGCACAGATACGCAGTATTTT. The whole variable domain, filled in from reference TRBV2 and TRBJ2-3, reads EPEVTQTPSHQVTQMGQEVILRCVPISNHLYFYWYRQILGQKVEFLVSFYNNEISEKSEIFDDQFSVERPDGSNFTLKIRSTKLEDSAMYFCASRGGLAGGSSTDTQYFGPGTRLTVL.

This clone was detected only a few times. The rearrangement joins TRBV5-1 to TRBJ1-1, with a weak D call TRBD1 (5 bases). Germline CDR1 SGHRS, CDR2 YFSETQ. The ends were cut back, 4 bases at V and 0 bases at J, with 10 bases in the middle. The CDR3 totals 14 residues. The CDR3 sequence is CASSGGLMNTEAFF. Here the CDR3 DNA reads TGCGCCAGCAGCGGGGGACTGATGAACACTGAAGCTTTCTTT.

The rearrangement joins TRBV4-1 to TRBJ2-2, with a possible D match to TRBD2 (5 bases). This CDR3 is 16 amino acids long. Germline CDR1 MGHRA, CDR2 YSYEKL. V lost 0 bases, J lost 1 base, and 9 bases lay in between. The CDR3 DNA reads TGCGCCAGCAGCCAAGATTTCGGGATGAACACCGGGGAGCTGTTTTTT. Protein sequence: CASSQDFGMNTGELFF.

CDR3 bases: TGTGCCAGCAGTTACTCCAGCGTCATCTCTGGAAACACCATATATTTT. Protein sequence: CASSYSSVISGNTIYF. V and J are TRBV6-5 and TRBJ1-3; no clear D gene. This CDR3 has 16 amino acids. V was cut by 0 bases and J by 0 bases, with 9 bases left in between. Germline V gene lookup returns CDR1 MNHEY and CDR2 SVGAGI.

The chain joins TRBV11-3 to TRBJ2-2; D possibly corresponds to TRBD1 (6 bases). The CDR3 contains 15 residues. Germline-derived CDR1 and CDR2 are SGHNT and YENEEA. V dropped 5 bases and J dropped 6 bases, with 16 bases sitting between them. CDR3 nucleotide sequence: TGTGCCAGCAGCGCCACAGGGTTAGGTGCCGGGGAGCTGTTTTTT. It yields the protein CASSATGLGAGELFF. Combining the CDR3 with reference TRBV11-3 and TRBJ2-2 gives the whole variable domain EAGVVQSPRYKIIEKKQPVAFWCNPISGHNTLYWYLQNLGQGPELLIRYENEEAVDDSQLPKDRFSAERLKGVDSTLKIQPAELGDSAVYLCASSATGLGAGELFFGEGSRLTVL.

The CDR3 DNA sequence: TGTGCCAGCAGCTTAGAACGGGTTAGCTCCTATAATTCACCCCTCCACTTT. Translated: CASSLERVSSYNSPLHF. This sequence joins TRBV7-8 and TRBJ1-6; D remains unclear. V lost 1 base and J 0 bases, leaving 10 bases between the germline ends. This CDR3 region has 17 residues. Germline assignment: CDR1 SGHVS and CDR2 FQNEAQ. The variable domain in full, with the rest retrieved from reference TRBV7-8 and TRBJ1-6, is GAGVSQSPRYKVAKRGQDVALRCDPISGHVSLFWYQQALGQGPEFLTYFQNEAQLDKSGLPSDRFFAERPEGSVSTLKIQRTQQEDSAVYLCASSLERVSSYNSPLHFGNGTRLTVT.

This clone was seen more than once but under ten times. The chain has TRBV18 and TRBJ2-7; D remains unclear. Germline V gene data show CDR1 as KGHSH and CDR2 as LQKENI. The CDR3 has 14 amino acids. Between the trimmed V and J ends, which lost 1 base and 5 bases, there was a span of 12 bases. CDR3 protein: CASSPRGQAHEQYF. DNA for the CDR3: TGTGCCAGCTCACCACGTGGGCAGGCTCACGAGCAGTACTTC.

This clone has a single count. The V and J genes are TRBV6-5 and TRBJ1-2; 11 nucleotides match TRBD1. The CDR3 length is 14 residues. The V segment lost 6 bases and the J segment 3 bases; nucleotides outside the gene matches: 3. Per germline, CDR1 MNHEY and CDR2 SVGAGI. In nucleotides, the CDR3 is TGTGCCAGCAGCCGGACAGGGGGCGACTATGGCTACACCTTC. Translated: CASSRTGGDYGYTF.

CDR3 DNA: TGTGCCAGCTCCACCACTCAAAACAGGGTCCAGGCAGATACGCAGTATTTT. It encodes CASSTTQNRVQADTQYF. The gene calls are TRBV18 and TRBJ2-3; D might be TRBD1 (6 bases). Germline loops: CDR1 KGHSH, CDR2 LQKENI. The CDR3 totals 17 residues. Trimming left V 6 bases short and J 4 bases short, with 23 bases between.

This clone is a singleton in its sample. In the same sample, other DNA sequences code for this CDR3. CDR3 nucleotide sequence: TGCGCCAGCAGTCCGGGACAAACGAACACTGAAGCTTTCTTT. As protein: CASSPGQTNTEAFF. The chain carries TRBV5-1 and TRBJ1-1, with D perhaps matching TRBD1 (6 bases). This CDR3 comprises 14 residues. The ends were cut back, 5 bases at V and 1 base at J, with 12 bases in the middle. Per the germline V gene, CDR1 is SGHRS and CDR2 is YFSETQ.

V gene TRBV19 combines with J gene TRBJ1-2, with 7 bases matching TRBD1. J lost 2 bases, V lost 5 bases, and 5 bases had no gene match. This CDR3 region has 14 residues. Germline lookup yields CDR1 LNHDA and CDR2 SQIVND (reference sequence). The CDR3 here is CASSGGTVNYGYTF. CDR3 bases: TGTGCCAGTAGTGGTGGGACAGTGAACTATGGCTACACCTTC.

The chain recombines TRBV7-2 with TRBJ2-5, with 7 nucleotides matching TRBD2. This CDR3 comprises 14 residues. Germline trimming cut 3 bases from V and 5 bases from J; bases unmatched to any gene: 6. Germline-derived CDR1 and CDR2 are SGHTA and FQGNSA. In nucleotides, the CDR3 is TGTGCCAGCAGCTTTGAGCTAGCGGCGGAGACCCAGTACTTC. This translates into CASSFELAAETQYF.

The chain recombines TRBV4-1 with TRBJ2-3; 11 bases align to TRBD2. After removal of 4 bases from V and 0 bases from J, the junction contained 6 bases not matched to a gene. From germline, CDR1 is MGHRA and CDR2 YSYEKL. The CDR3 has 17 residues. The CDR3 sequence: CASSRSGLAVSTDTQYF. CDR3 sequence (DNA): TGCGCCAGCAGCCGGTCGGGACTAGCGGTTAGCACAGATACGCAGTATTTT.

The chain uses TRBV18 and TRBJ1-1; TRBD1 matches at 11 bases. Per germline, CDR1 KGHSH and CDR2 LQKENI. V gave up 1 base and J gave up 11 bases; unmatched junction bases: 9. CDR3 length equals 15 residues. CDR3 amino acids: CASSPQGQGVNRAFF. The CDR3 DNA reads TGTGCCAGCTCACCACAGGGACAGGGGGTAAATAGGGCTTTCTTT.

There are many counts of this clone. The chain has TRBV5-1 and TRBJ2-2, with D maybe TRBD2 (5 bases). Looked up from germline, CDR1 is SGHRS and CDR2 is YFSETQ. V shed 4 bases and J shed 6 bases, with 25 bases lying between them. The CDR3 totals 18 residues. CDR3 sequence (DNA): TGCGCCAGCAGCCCCACCTTGCGGACTTTAGCGTTCCCCGGGGAGCTGTTTTTT. Translating gives CASSPTLRTLAFPGELFF.

The rearrangement joins TRBV30 to TRBJ2-1; D is uncertain. The V gene lost 2 bases and the J gene lost 0 bases, with 8 bases spanning the gap. The CDR3 is 14 amino acids. CDR1 and CDR2 (germline): GTSNPN, SVGIG (reference sequence). The CDR3 here is CAWSRGSSYNEQFF. In DNA, the CDR3 is TGTGCCTGGAGTCGAGGTAGCTCCTACAATGAGCAGTTCTTC.

The J gene is TRBJ2-7, the V gene TRBV5-6; TRBD1 aligns across 7 bases. V was clipped by 3 bases and J by 0 bases; unmatched bases: 3. This CDR3 region has 14 residues. CDR1 and CDR2 from the germline V gene are SGHDT and YYEEEE. This CDR3 reads CASSSGQRSYEQYF. CDR3 nucleotides: TGTGCCAGCAGCTCGGGACAGCGCTCCTACGAGCAGTACTTC.

The CDR3 DNA sequence: TGTGCCAGCTCACCAGACCAGGGGAGCCGCAATCAGCCCCAGCATTTT. Protein product: CASSPDQGSRNQPQHF. The chain carries TRBV18 and TRBJ1-5, with D perhaps matching TRBD1 (6 bases). This CDR3 is 16 amino acids long. Germline V CDR1 and CDR2: KGHSH, LQKENI. V lost 2 bases and J 2 bases, leaving 13 bases between the germline ends.